The 25 T cell receptor beta chains given below trace back to one sample, sequenced in a study of cytomegalovirus exposure and HLA in healthy donors. The PCR employed 60 Vbeta primers together with 13 Jbeta primers. Sequencing was performed with immunoSEQ multiplex PCR; in TCRdb, only in-frame clones are kept and a portion is missing. The sample includes about 91,000 clones, around 80% of them seen just once. Sequences were obtained from PBMCs. Receptor source: a male donor in good health and CMV-seropositive.

The V and J genes are TRBV6-8 and TRBJ1-4; D unclear. The CDR3 has 15 residues. Germline assignment: CDR1 MNHGY and CDR2 SAAAGT. V lost 5 bases and J lost 9, with 19 bases in between. In DNA, the CDR3 is TGTGCCAGCAGTCCTCTTTCCCCGGGTCATAAAAAACTGTTTTTT. This gives the protein CASSPLSPGHKKLFF.

This clone was detected once. J is TRBJ1-1 and V is TRBV27; TRBD1 matches at 10 bases. V trimming: 2 bases; J trimming: 10 bases; junction bases outside the gene matches: 7. The CDR3 consists of 14 residues. Germline V gives CDR1 MNHEY, CDR2 SMNVEV (reference sequence). CDR3 amino acids: CASSLGTGEVGAFF. In DNA, the CDR3 is TGTGCCAGCAGTTTAGGGACAGGGGAAGTGGGAGCTTTCTTT.

This clone was counted between two and nine times. The CDR3 coding sequence is TGTGCCTGGAGCGCAGGGGTTGCCGGAAACACCATATATTTT. Its translation: CAWSAGVAGNTIYF. This chain uses TRBV30 with TRBJ1-3; D is perhaps TRBD1 (6 bases). CDR3 length equals 14 residues. Germline-derived CDR1 and CDR2 are GTSNPN and SVGIG (reference sequence). Trimming took 3 bases from V and 4 from J, leaving 13 bases between them.

The chain has TRBV19 and TRBJ2-2, with 10 bases aligning to TRBD2. CDR1 is LNHDA, CDR2 SQIVND, per germline (reference sequence). This CDR3 is built from 15 residues. V lost 6 bases, J lost 6 bases, and 7 bases stayed unmatched. This CDR3 reads CASSLAGEWPGELFF. The CDR3 nucleotides read TGTGCCAGTAGCCTAGCGGGAGAGTGGCCCGGGGAGCTGTTTTTT.

V is TRBV5-6 and J is TRBJ2-1; 10 bases fit TRBD2. From germline, CDR1 is SGHDT and CDR2 YYEEEE. The junction had 7 bases not matched to a gene; V was cut back by 5 bases and J by 5 bases. The CDR3 is made up of 15 amino acids. CDR3 sequence: CASSSGLAENNEQFF. The CDR3 bases are TGTGCCAGCAGTTCAGGACTAGCGGAAAACAATGAGCAGTTCTTC. Complete variable domain (other parts from reference TRBV5-6 and TRBJ2-1): DAGVTQSPTHLIKTRGQQVTLRCSPKSGHDTVSWYQQALGQGPQFIFQYYEEEERQRGNFPDRFSGHQFPNYSSELNVNALLLGDSALYLCASSSGLAENNEQFFGPGTRLTVL.

The genes are TRBV27 and TRBJ2-3, with D perhaps matching TRBD2 (5 bases). CDR1 is MNHEY and CDR2 is SMNVEV in the germline V gene (reference sequence). This CDR3 has 14 amino acids. Trimming took off 3 bases at V and 5 bases at J, with 12 bases between the two ends. As DNA, the CDR3 is TGTGCCAGCAGTTTGACGCTGGGGAGAGATACGCAGTATTTT. This encodes CASSLTLGRDTQYF.

The chain has TRBV29-1 and TRBJ2-5; D is undetermined. The J call may be in error: the DNA end matches TRBJ2-7 better. CDR1 is SQVTM, CDR2 ANQGSEA, per germline. The CDR3 consists of 12 residues. The CDR3 here is CSALGREYEQYF. For the CDR3, the DNA is TGCAGCGCCCTGGGCAGAGAATACGAGCAGTACTTC.

The gene calls are TRBV28 and TRBJ1-5; D is unclear. Germline assignment: CDR1 MDHEN and CDR2 SYDVKM. This CDR3 spans 11 amino acids. The germline V and J ends were trimmed by 3 bases and 11 bases, with 8 bases remaining between them. The DNA for the CDR3 is TGTGCCAGCAGTTTCCCCGGGACCCAGCATTTT. Encoded protein: CASSFPGTQHF.

V and J are TRBV7-9 and TRBJ1-2; D uncertain. Germline assignment: CDR1 SEHNR and CDR2 FQNEAQ (reference sequence). Between the trimmed V and J ends, which lost 0 bases and 8 bases, there was a span of 13 bases. The CDR3 runs to 14 residues. This CDR3 is CASSLALTGMGYTF. The CDR3 bases are TGTGCCAGCAGCTTAGCGTTAACGGGGATGGGCTACACCTTC.

V is TRBV28 and J is TRBJ2-3; 11 nucleotides align to TRBD2. V lost 5 bases, J lost 2 bases, and 9 bases stayed unmatched. The CDR3 loop spans 17 amino acids. Germline assignment: CDR1 MDHEN and CDR2 SYDVKM. The CDR3 loop is CASSPPLAGGPTDTQYF. CDR3 in DNA: TGTGCCAGCAGTCCTCCCCTAGCGGGGGGCCCCACAGATACGCAGTATTTT.

Only a few counts were recorded for this clone. V and J are TRBV6-1 and TRBJ1-5; D gene unclear. The CDR3 contains 14 residues. The ends were cut back, 5 bases at V and 1 base at J, with 9 bases in the middle. Germline V CDR1 and CDR2: MNHNS, SASEGT. The CDR3 loop is CASSREVSNQPQHF. The CDR3 DNA sequence: TGTGCCAGCAGTAGGGAGGTAAGCAATCAGCCCCAGCATTTT.

The V and J genes are TRBV28 and TRBJ2-7; perhaps TRBD2 as D (5 bases). V gave up 8 bases and J gave up 6 bases, with 23 bases separating them. The CDR3 covers 15 residues. Germline loops: CDR1 MDHEN, CDR2 SYDVKM. Here the CDR3 reads CASSVTGYPLREQYF. In DNA, the CDR3 is TGTGCCAGCTCAGTGACGGGATATCCCCTACGCGAGCAGTACTTC.

The chain recombines TRBV2 with TRBJ2-4; possible D gene TRBD1, 7 bases. The V and J ends lost 6 bases and 7 bases respectively, with 28 bases between them. CDR1 and CDR2 from the germline V gene are SNHLY and FYNNEI. The CDR3 is 18 amino acids. Here the CDR3 reads CASRTPGGFRGDGNIQYF. CDR3 nucleotides: TGTGCCAGCAGAACACCAGGGGGGTTTAGGGGGGACGGGAACATTCAGTACTTC. The full variable domain, its missing parts supplied by reference TRBV2 and TRBJ2-4, is EPEVTQTPSHQVTQMGQEVILRCVPISNHLYFYWYRQILGQKVEFLVSFYNNEISEKSEIFDDQFSVERPDGSNFTLKIRSTKLEDSAMYFCASRTPGGFRGDGNIQYFGAGTRLSVL.

V usage is TRBV5-1 and J usage is TRBJ2-7; 7 bases align to TRBD2. The junction had 11 bases not matched to a gene; V was cut back by 6 bases and J by 5 bases. The germline CDR1 and CDR2 sequences are SGHRS and YFSETQ. CDR3 size: 14 residues. In DNA form, the CDR3 reads TGCGCCAGCATGGTGTCGGGAGGTCCCAACGAGCAGTACTTC. Translating gives CASMVSGGPNEQYF. Full variable domain (rest looked up from reference TRBV5-1 and TRBJ2-7): KAGVTQTPRYLIKTRGQQVTLSCSPISGHRSVSWYQQTPGQGLQFLFEYFSETQRNKGNFPGRFSGRQFSNSRSEMNVSTLELGDSALYLCASMVSGGPNEQYFGPGTRLTVT.

This clone was counted only a few times. This chain uses TRBV27 with TRBJ2-1; D may be TRBD1 (6 bases). The germline V gene has CDR1 MNHEY and CDR2 SMNVEV (reference sequence). V lost 8 bases, J lost 0 bases, and 23 bases lay in between. The CDR3 sequence is 18 residues long. CDR3 sequence: CASFPISLRDNSYNEQFF. As DNA, the CDR3 is TGTGCCAGCTTTCCAATCTCACTCCGGGACAACTCCTACAATGAGCAGTTCTTC.

This clone turned up a few times. The chain uses TRBV2 and TRBJ1-1; a weak D match, TRBD1 (5 bases). Trimming stripped 6 bases from V and 5 bases from J, with 10 bases between. CDR3 length equals 12 residues. The V gene's germline CDR1 is SNHLY and CDR2 FYNNEI. CDR3 amino acids: CASRADKTEAFF. CDR3 bases: TGTGCCAGCAGGGCGGACAAGACTGAAGCTTTCTTT.

The gene calls are TRBV27 and TRBJ2-7, with D perhaps TRBD2 (6 bases). Germline values: CDR1 MNHEY, CDR2 SMNVEV (reference sequence). The CDR3 is 15 residues long. The V and J ends lost 2 bases and 5 bases respectively, with 16 bases between them. The CDR3 DNA reads TGTGCCAGCAGTTTAGGGGGGAGTCTTTTTGACGAGCAGTACTTC. The encoded protein is CASSLGGSLFDEQYF.

V is TRBV27 and J is TRBJ2-2; 10 nucleotides match TRBD2. The V gene's germline CDR1 is MNHEY and CDR2 SMNVEV (reference sequence). CDR3 length: 16 amino acids. V dropped 5 bases and J dropped 7; count of bases not matched to a gene: 10. As DNA, the CDR3 is TGTGCCAGCAGTCCGACGATAGCGGGAGGCCACGGGGAGCTGTTTTTT. Encoded protein: CASSPTIAGGHGELFF.

This chain connects TRBV27 to TRBJ2-3; perhaps TRBD1 as D (6 bases). The CDR3 covers 15 residues. The germline gives CDR1 MNHEY, CDR2 SMNVEV (reference sequence). V lost 2 bases, J lost 2 bases, and 11 bases lay in between. As DNA, the CDR3 is TGTGCCAGCAGTTTAGGGTACAGGGCCACAGATACGCAGTATTTT. As protein: CASSLGYRATDTQYF.

The chain couples TRBV27 to TRBJ1-2; tentative D call: TRBD1 (5 bases). V was cut by 0 bases and J by 4 bases, with 12 bases left in between. The germline gives CDR1 MNHEY, CDR2 SMNVEV (reference sequence). The CDR3 has 15 amino acids. CDR3 region: CASSLSQGSAYGYTF. DNA of the CDR3: TGTGCCAGCAGTTTATCTCAGGGTTCGGCCTATGGCTACACCTTC.

The sample holds a few counts of this clone. This chain connects TRBV5-4 to TRBJ2-3; unclear D gene. Germline CDR1 SGHNT, CDR2 YYREEE (reference sequence). This CDR3 comprises 15 residues. Between the trimmed V and J ends, which lost 0 bases and 0 bases, there was a span of 8 bases. The CDR3 sequence is CASSLVPYSTDTQYF. The CDR3 DNA is TGTGCCAGCAGCTTGGTCCCTTATAGCACAGATACGCAGTATTTT.

This clone has a single count. The V call is TRBV7-2, the J call TRBJ1-6, with D unresolved. Trimming left V 2 bases short and J 9 bases short, with 11 bases between. Germline-derived CDR1 and CDR2 are SGHTA and FQGNSA. The CDR3 has 14 amino acids. The DNA for the CDR3 is TGTGCCAGCAGCTTAATCATGGGAGTTTCACCCCTCCACTTT. Protein sequence: CASSLIMGVSPLHF.

This clone has more than one count but fewer than ten. The V and J genes are TRBV9 and TRBJ2-3; 8 bases are shared with TRBD2. After removal of 0 bases from V and 0 bases from J, the junction contained 6 bases not matched to a gene. The CDR3 has 17 amino acids. Germline assignment: CDR1 SGDLS and CDR2 YYNGEE. In DNA form, the CDR3 reads TGTGCCAGCAGCGTAGTAGATAGCGGGGCTAGCACAGATACGCAGTATTTT. Translating gives CASSVVDSGASTDTQYF.

As to this clone: This specimen includes other DNA sequences encoding the same CDR3. Here the CDR3 reads CASSTTGQEGEKLFF. As DNA, the CDR3 is TGTGCCAGCAGCACCACGGGGCAGGAGGGCGAAAAACTGTTTTTT. This rearrangement joins TRBV4-2 to TRBJ1-4, with TRBD1 as a possible D gene (5 bases). The germline V gene encodes CDR1 LGHNA and CDR2 YNFKEQ. V dropped 5 bases and J dropped 8 bases, with 18 bases sitting between them. The CDR3 is made up of 15 amino acids.

This chain joins TRBV6-1 and TRBJ2-7, with TRBD2 matching 11 bases. There are 14 residues in the CDR3. Trimming removed 6 bases from V and 3 bases from J; junction bases left unmatched: 4. Germline V gene lookup returns CDR1 MNHNS and CDR2 SASEGT. This chain's CDR3 is CASSSGLAVYEQYF. In DNA form, the CDR3 reads TGTGCCAGCAGCTCGGGACTAGCGGTCTACGAGCAGTACTTC.